This T cell receptor (beta chain) derives from a study of cytomegalovirus exposure and HLA in healthy donors (dated by TCRdb to the late 2010s). With regard to the full study: An earlier analysis of several hundred of the donors reported more than 250 Gb of sequence data and about 100 million unique TCR beta sequences from 150 million to 200 million T cells. An early release that covered about 600 HLA-typed donors contained around 300 gigabases of sequencing data and some 87 million unique TCR sequences. Of the roughly 430 genotyped donors, approximately 82% fell in the genetic ancestry cluster associated with self-reported Caucasian donors. The aim of the study was to test whether cataloging public T cell receptors could identify signatures of past pathogen exposure. Using immunosequencing, the study profiled T cell repertoires from 550 to 750 subjects and related those repertoires to cytomegalovirus serostatus. Along with the roughly 670-subject first cohort, a separate validation cohort of more than 90 different subjects was used. High-throughput TCR immunosequencing, statistical association of individual TCRs with disease status, and machine learning were combined to predict cytomegalovirus infection status. A later analysis re-analyzed previously published TCR beta repertoires from 666 donors and added high-resolution HLA genotyping to study TCR occurrence patterns. Rather than using new phenotypic data, the later analysis identified candidate immune exposures from TCR beta sequences and from how often those sequences occurred across donors. An earlier analysis of some 600 of the donors applied high-throughput TCR beta sequencing to assess whether each TCR beta V gene segment acted as functional or pseudogenic. Donor age, sex, ethnicity and CMV serostatus were compiled together with the repertoire data. Genome-wide SNP genotypes for about 65% of the 666 donors were used in a later genetic analysis, which treated that subset as a discovery cohort. All discovery cohort repertoires had been generated on a single sequencing platform. HLA typing included class I and class II loci at four-digit resolution. The number of typed donors differed by locus: about 620-640 for A, B, C, DRB1 and DQB1; 522 for DQA1; 606 for DPA1; and about 470 for DPB1. Several DR-DQ haplotypes were handled as single units for association and clustering because linkage in the cohort was strong. Across around 400 genotyped donors of the cohort, an average of about 240,000 unique TCR beta nucleotide sequences per donor were sequenced, and roughly 20% of those sequences were non-productive.

Relative to germline, V is 7 bases shorter and J is 6 bases shorter, with 22 bases between their ends. The germline V gene yields SQVTM for CDR1 and ANQGSEA for CDR2. From its cysteine to its phenylalanine, the CDR3 spans 14 amino acids. The entry retains the CDR3 DNA only, 42 bases that are in frame from base 1. In total, roughly 670 healthy bone marrow donors made up the cohort. Cohort members were all nominally healthy when sampled, although unrecorded immune exposures were likely present. The donor tested CMV seronegative and was one of the 352 seronegative cohort members. Every donor gave a peripheral blood sample, and the peripheral blood mononuclear cells from that sample were used for TCR beta sequencing. Genomic DNA extraction from the blood cell samples was performed with the Qiagen DNeasy Blood Extraction Kit. On this clone itself: Its antigen target is currently unknown.

Points the paper makes about the study in general: Three of the identified cytomegalovirus-associated TCR beta chains were confirmed in vitro to be specific for cytomegalovirus antigens. When HLA alleles, especially DR and DQ, strongly co-occurred, TCR associations were difficult to assign to individual alleles. An earlier analysis of approximately 570 of the donors showed that most TCR beta V segments appeared in productive rearrangements either about 87% or about 30% of the time, which broadly matched IMGT annotations. According to a later analysis, most CMV-associated TCR beta chains appeared to be HLA-restricted, and the HLA associations seemed to be driven largely by CMV exposure. In a later analysis, HLA-associated TCR beta chains showed more clonal expansion and lower generation probabilities than non-associated chains that were equally common. Immune exposure information for the cohort was limited to CMV serostatus. Most TCR sequences were observed very rarely across donors, whereas some public TCRs were present in many individuals. The authors suggested that the approach could potentially be extended to other disease states and immunological phenotypes. A cluster of highly shared sequence variants was judged likely to be a technical artifact of the sequencing pipeline. In a later genetic analysis, fewer N-insertions in productive TCRs were reported among donors in an Asian-associated ancestry cluster than the roughly 700-donor mean. In a later analysis, 15,000 to 20,000 TCR beta sequences were associated with specific HLA alleles at a false discovery rate of 0.05. HLA typing was unavailable for some donors at each locus, so association tests used only the typed subset. This cohort had only TCR beta chains sequenced, and the lack of alpha or paired-chain data limited which features could be detected. In a later analysis, TCR association rates were found to vary across HLA loci, with the most associated TCRs seen for DRB1 alleles and the fewest for HLA-C alleles. A later genetic analysis associated a missense DCLRE1C variant with V-gene and J-gene trimming of TCR beta chains, and an independent cohort replicated the association. Cytomegalovirus status was reported to be diagnosed by the classifier with high specificity and sensitivity in both the original and validation cohorts. Because counts were too low, 15 to 20 rarely observed V segments, including chromosome 9 orphons, were left out of the earlier analysis of about 500 of the donors. Correlated functional status among segregating V segments might be attributable to linkage disequilibrium, but an unknown experimental factor could not be ruled out. A further reported finding was that TCR beta sequences accurately predicted the HLA-A and HLA-B alleles for most subjects in the first cohort. Some IMGT-functional V segments, including TRBV6-2 and TRBV6-3, could not be told apart with the 87-base-pair reads, so those segments were excluded. Roughly uniform sequencing depth across donors was assumed in presence/absence analyses, although this assumption may not hold. The study gave a list of about 170 TCR beta chains associated with cytomegalovirus. Several of the top co-occurrence clusters appeared to be linked to parvovirus B19, influenza, CMV and Epstein-Barr virus, according to a later analysis.

The library relied on the immunoSEQ multiplex PCR assay. For the multiplex PCR, a mixture combining 60 forward primers for TCR Vbeta segments and 13 reverse primers for TCR Jbeta segments was used. The CDR3 region of rearranged TCR beta genes was amplified from genomic DNA with a multiplex PCR assay. Amplified TCR beta libraries were sequenced as 87-base-pair reads on the Illumina HiSeq System. The paper's processing steps were these. A later analysis counted some 80 million unique TCR beta chains across the 666 repertoires, and roughly 9.9 million of these chains were shared by at least two donors. Raw reads were error-corrected and collapsed into unique sequences with a nearest-neighbor algorithm that merged closely related sequences to remove PCR and sequencing errors. CDR3 sequences were aligned to IMGT reference sequences to assign V, D and J gene segments. Each retained sequence needed at least a six-nucleotide match to both a V gene segment and a J gene segment. A rearrangement was called productive if the CDR3 had no stop codons and remained in frame with V and J, and every other rearrangement was called non-productive. Following IMGT convention, CDR3 was defined as the stretch from the second conserved V-encoded cysteine to the conserved J-encoded phenylalanine. The earlier analysis of about 570 of the donors excluded any sequence lacking an unambiguous match to a single V gene segment. An earlier analysis of 587 of the donors called V segments functional above 56.7% productive rearrangements and segregating when the between-donor standard deviation exceeded 5%. A statistical classification framework was built to diagnose cytomegalovirus status from the catalog of TCR beta chain sequences. V and J gene assignment, in a later analysis, came from comparing TCR nucleotide sequences with IMGT/GENE-DB human TR gene sequences. A later analysis assigned CDR3 sequences and most-parsimonious VDJ recombination scenarios with the TCRdist pipeline. In a later analysis, each TCR beta chain was defined by its CDR3 amino acid sequence together with its V-gene family, and reads without a unique V-gene family were excluded. In a later analysis, 450 to 600 highly shared, low-generation-probability nucleotide sequences were removed to address suspected cross-contamination and a sequencing artifact. In a later analysis, a clonal expansion index for each public chain was calculated from normalized within-repertoire ranks of inferred template counts. A later analysis computed generation probabilities with a VDJ recombination model fitted to out-of-frame rearrangements, and checked the results against IGoR. A later analysis scored TCR-TCR, TCR-HLA and TCR-CMV co-occurrence with hypergeometric tests, applying a repertoire-size bias correction to TCR pairs. To estimate false discovery rates, a later analysis permuted the HLA or CMV assignments 20 times. In a later analysis, co-occurring TCRs were grouped using DBSCAN, and TCRdist sequence similarity was added for clustering within HLA-allele-positive subsets. Repertoires with fewer than 30,000 or more than 120,000 public chains were left out of co-occurrence clustering, as were a few repertoires with anomalous nucleotide sharing. TCRdb re-hosts the immuneACCESS table, in-frame sequences only. Its copies lack some clones; in the studies checked, an unresolved V gene accounts for under half of them, and the cause for the rest is not known. V, J and clone size derive from that table, while D and trimming were established from the DNA sequence. The sample table holds 74,000 or so clones. 1.4% to 1.5% of the sample rests with the top ten.

The source material was PBMCs. This TCR came from a woman aged 55-69 years in good health and CMV-seronegative. The V and J segments used are TRBV29-1 and TRBJ2-7; the D gene is possibly TRBD1, with 6 bases matching. This receptor carries the CDR3 CSASTGTGAGEQYF. The nucleotides read TGCAGCGCGTCAACAGGGACCGGAGCTGGCGAGCAGTACTTC.